The clone carrying this TCR beta chain was observed a few times. Germline V gene sequence: CDR1 MGHRA, CDR2 YSYEKL. The V end lost 1 base, the J end lost 6 bases, and 13 bases lay between the germline ends. CDR3 length: 14 residues. The data derive from a study of blood T cell repertoires in COVID-19. Across the whole study: Acute-phase and convalescent COVID-19 samples originated in the United States, Italy and Spain.

It was during active infection that Seattle patients were enrolled and then longitudinally followed. Using immunoSEQ multiplex PCR, the repertoire was profiled, and TCRdb retains in-frame clones only, with some absent. Counted here are approximately 170,000 clones, approximately 86% occurring once; the ten biggest clones make up roughly 8.4%. The chain combines TRBV4-1 with TRBJ2-7; perhaps TRBD2 as D (5 bases). The sequenced sample consisted of peripheral blood. The source of this sequence is a woman aged 80 or over with COVID-19, enrolled during active disease. The CDR3 coding sequence is TGCGCCAGCAGCCAAGGGCTACTAGGTCTCGAGCAGTACTTC. It encodes CASSQGLLGLEQYF.